The TCR beta chain described here comes from a study of shared clonotypes between healthy human individuals. Study results and limitations: Larger estimated richness was generally recorded for naive subsets relative to memory subsets. Incomplete sequencing of sorted subsets was indicated by rarefaction despite large depth. The expectation was that sequencing depth would affect clonotype sharing among donors.

With respect to this clone: Its target is unknown. Other DNA sequences in the same sample also yield this CDR3.

Generated by immunoSEQ multiplex PCR, the TCRdb table keeps only in-frame clones and is missing some. The sample contains about 580,000 clones, nearly 98% of which appear only once. The naive CD8 population came from CD45RO-negative cells selected for CCR7, without terminally differentiated effector memory CD45RA+ cells. Donors, healthy HIV-negative adults, lacked recent acute infections or vaccinations. The specimen was naive CD8+ T cells sorted from blood. The clonotype originates from a man younger than 45 in good health.

The CDR3 loop is CASSVVFNEQFF. The CDR3 nucleotides read TGTGCCAGCAGCGTAGTCTTCAATGAGCAGTTCTTC. The chain carries TRBV9 and TRBJ2-1, with D unresolved. The CDR3 totals 12 residues. CDR1 and CDR2 from the germline V gene are SGDLS and YYNGEE. V lost 0 bases to trimming and J lost 6 bases, with 4 bases between them.